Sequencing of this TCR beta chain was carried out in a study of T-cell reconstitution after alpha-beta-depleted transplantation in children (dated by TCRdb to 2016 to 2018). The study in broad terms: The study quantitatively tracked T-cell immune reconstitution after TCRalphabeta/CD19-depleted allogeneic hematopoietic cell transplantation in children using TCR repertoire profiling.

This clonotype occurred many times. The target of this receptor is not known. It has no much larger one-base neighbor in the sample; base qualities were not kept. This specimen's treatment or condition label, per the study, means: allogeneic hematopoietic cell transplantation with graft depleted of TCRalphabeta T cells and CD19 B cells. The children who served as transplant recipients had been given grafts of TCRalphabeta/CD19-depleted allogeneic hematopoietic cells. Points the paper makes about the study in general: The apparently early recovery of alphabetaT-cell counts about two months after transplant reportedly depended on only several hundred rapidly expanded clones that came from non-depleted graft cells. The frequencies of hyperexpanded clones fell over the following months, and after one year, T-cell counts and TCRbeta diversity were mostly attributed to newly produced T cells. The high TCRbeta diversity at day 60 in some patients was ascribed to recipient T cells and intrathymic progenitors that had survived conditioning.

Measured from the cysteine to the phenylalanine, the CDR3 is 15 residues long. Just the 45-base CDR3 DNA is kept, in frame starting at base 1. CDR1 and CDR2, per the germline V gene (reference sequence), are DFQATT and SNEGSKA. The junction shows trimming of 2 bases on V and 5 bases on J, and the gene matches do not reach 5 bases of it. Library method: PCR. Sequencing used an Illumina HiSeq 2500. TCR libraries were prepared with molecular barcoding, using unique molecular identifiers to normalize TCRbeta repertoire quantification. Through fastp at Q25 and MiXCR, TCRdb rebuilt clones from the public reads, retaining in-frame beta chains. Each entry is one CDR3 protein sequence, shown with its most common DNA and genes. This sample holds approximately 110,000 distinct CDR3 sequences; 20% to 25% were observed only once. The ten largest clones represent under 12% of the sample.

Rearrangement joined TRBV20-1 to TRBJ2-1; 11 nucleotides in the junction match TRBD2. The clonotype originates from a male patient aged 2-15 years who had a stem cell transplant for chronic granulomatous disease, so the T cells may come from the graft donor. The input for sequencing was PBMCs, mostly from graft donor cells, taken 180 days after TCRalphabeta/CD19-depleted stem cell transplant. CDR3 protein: CSARLAGGTNNEQFF. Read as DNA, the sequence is TGCAGTGCTAGACTAGCGGGAGGCACGAACAATGAGCAGTTCTTC.